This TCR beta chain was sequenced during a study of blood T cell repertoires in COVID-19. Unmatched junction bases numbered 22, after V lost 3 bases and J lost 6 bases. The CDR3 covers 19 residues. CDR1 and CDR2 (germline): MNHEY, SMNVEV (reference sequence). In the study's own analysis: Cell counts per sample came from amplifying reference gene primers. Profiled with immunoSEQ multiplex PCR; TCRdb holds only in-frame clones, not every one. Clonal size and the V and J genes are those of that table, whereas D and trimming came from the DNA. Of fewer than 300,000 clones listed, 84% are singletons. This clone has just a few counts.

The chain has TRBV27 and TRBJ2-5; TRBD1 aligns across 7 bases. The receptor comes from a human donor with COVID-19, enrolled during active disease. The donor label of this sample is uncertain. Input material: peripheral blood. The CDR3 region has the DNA TGTGCCAGCAGTTTTCCCCCCCCAGGACAGGAAATAGTCCAGAAGACCCAGTACTTC. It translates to CASSFPPPGQEIVQKTQYF.